Shown below are 26 T cell receptor beta chains from a single sample sequenced in a study of blood T cell repertoires in COVID-19. Profiled with immunoSEQ multiplex PCR; TCRdb holds only in-frame clones, not every one. The top ten clones hold 4.5% to 6.5% of a sample with 98,000 or so clones, 89% of them seen once. The material sequenced was peripheral blood. These receptors were collected from a man aged 55 to 70 with COVID-19, enrolled during active disease.

The genes are TRBV5-8 and TRBJ2-1; D call uncertain. Trimming removed 0 bases from V and 8 bases from J, with 3 bases in between. Germline CDR1 is SGHTS and CDR2 is YDEGEE. The CDR3 covers 11 residues. CDR3 loop: CASSLADEQFF. CDR3 in DNA: TGTGCCAGCAGCTTGGCGGATGAGCAGTTCTTC.

This clone was seen only once. J is TRBJ1-3 and V is TRBV4-1, with D possibly TRBD1 on 5 matching bases. CDR1 MGHRA and CDR2 YSYEKL come from the germline V gene. Trimming removed 0 bases at V and 3 bases at J, with 12 bases between. The CDR3 spans 16 residues. The CDR3 sequence: CASSQERGADGNTIYF. Here the CDR3 DNA reads TGCGCCAGCAGCCAAGAGCGTGGGGCTGATGGAAACACCATATATTTT.

The rearrangement joins TRBV29-1 to TRBJ2-5; D remains ambiguous. The V end was cut by 6 bases, the J end by 2 bases, with 10 bases between. The germline gives CDR1 SQVTM, CDR2 ANQGSEA. There are 12 residues in the CDR3. This CDR3 is CSVVETQETQYF. The DNA of the CDR3 is TGCAGCGTCGTTGAAACACAAGAGACCCAGTACTTC.

The CDR3 DNA reads as TGTGCCAGCAGCGTAGCTGGTAGCGGGAACTACAATGAGCAGTTCTTC. Protein sequence: CASSVAGSGNYNEQFF. This chain joins TRBV9 and TRBJ2-1; 8 bases match TRBD2. Trimming took 0 bases from V and 3 from J; bases not matched to a gene: 5. The germline gives CDR1 SGDLS, CDR2 YYNGEE. This CDR3 has 16 residues.

The chain links TRBV6-5 to TRBJ1-1, with D hard to call. Germline V gene data show CDR1 as MNHEY and CDR2 as SVGAGI. Trimming took 8 bases from V and 3 from J, leaving 7 bases between them. The CDR3 is 11 amino acids. CDR3 loop: CASLTYTEAFF. CDR3 coding DNA: TGTGCCAGCTTAACTTACACTGAAGCTTTCTTT.

CDR3 in DNA: TGTGCCAGCAGCCCCGGGACTAGCGGGAGGTTTTACGAGCAGTACTTC. Translation: CASSPGTSGRFYEQYF. The chain combines TRBV7-2 with TRBJ2-7; 15 bases map to TRBD2. The CDR3 has 16 amino acids. V lost 5 bases to trimming and J lost 4 bases; unmatched junction nucleotides: 6. Per germline, CDR1 SGHTA and CDR2 FQGNSA.

The chain links TRBV28 to TRBJ1-1, with D possibly being TRBD1 (6 bases). V gave up 5 bases and J gave up 2 bases, with 12 bases separating them. The CDR3 is made up of 14 amino acids. Germline CDR1 MDHEN, CDR2 SYDVKM. The CDR3 loop is CASSIGQTNTEAFF. The CDR3 region has the DNA TGTGCCAGCAGTATCGGACAGACAAACACTGAAGCTTTCTTT.

The rearrangement links TRBV28 to TRBJ2-7, with D perhaps TRBD2 (6 bases). Germline lookup yields CDR1 MDHEN and CDR2 SYDVKM. V gave up 3 bases and J gave up 4 bases, with 13 bases separating them. The CDR3 is made up of 14 amino acids. CDR3 protein: CASSFSRAGYEQYF. CDR3 DNA: TGTGCCAGCAGTTTTTCCAGGGCGGGGTACGAGCAGTACTTC.

The chain is built from TRBV7-8 and TRBJ2-1; TRBD2 agrees at 8 bases. CDR3 size: 18 residues. CDR1 and CDR2 from the germline V gene are SGHVS and FQNEAQ. The junction had 12 bases not matched to a gene; V was cut back by 1 base and J by 4 bases. The CDR3 DNA is TGTGCCAGCAGCTTAGATCTTTTGGCGGGAGGTGGTTACAATGAGCAGTTCTTC. As protein: CASSLDLLAGGGYNEQFF.

V gene TRBV5-5 combines with J gene TRBJ2-1, with TRBD1 as a possible D gene (7 bases). Germline CDR1 reads SGHKS; CDR2 reads YYEKEE (reference sequence). V gave up 4 bases and J gave up 1 base, with 15 bases separating them. This CDR3 is 16 amino acids long. The CDR3 spells CASSPQTGRSYNEQFF. CDR3 DNA sequence: TGTGCCAGCAGCCCGCAGACAGGGAGGTCCTACAATGAGCAGTTCTTC. The full variable domain, in which reference TRBV5-5 and TRBJ2-1 provide the parts outside the CDR3, is DAGVTQSPTHLIKTRGQQVTLRCSPISGHKSVSWYQQVLGQGPQFIFQYYEKEERGRGNFPDRFSARQFPNYSSELNVNALLLGDSALYLCASSPQTGRSYNEQFFGPGTRLTVL.

The chain joins TRBV27 to TRBJ1-2; no firm D call. The CDR3 contains 12 residues. Trimming pared 4 bases from V and 7 bases from J, leaving 10 bases between. Germline CDR1 reads MNHEY; CDR2 reads SMNVEV (reference sequence). This CDR3 reads CASSSQLGGYTF. The CDR3 DNA reads TGTGCCAGCAGTTCCCAACTCGGTGGCTACACCTTC.

The J gene is TRBJ2-5, the V gene TRBV4-2, with 13 nucleotides matching TRBD2. CDR3 length equals 19 residues. From germline, CDR1 is LGHNA and CDR2 YNFKEQ. The V segment lost 4 bases and the J segment 4 bases; nucleotides outside the gene matches: 15. CDR3 in amino acids: CASSRGTSGRELGGETQYF. The CDR3 bases are TGTGCCAGCAGCCGAGGCACTAGCGGGAGGGAGTTGGGGGGAGAGACCCAGTACTTC.

The gene calls are TRBV10-3 and TRBJ2-7, with D maybe TRBD1 (6 bases). Germline lookup yields CDR1 ENHRY and CDR2 SYGVKD. V lost 8 bases and J lost 5, with 16 bases in between. CDR3 length: 13 amino acids. CDR3 DNA: TGTGCCATCGTCGGAGGCAGGGGCGACGAGCAGTACTTC. It yields the protein CAIVGGRGDEQYF.

This chain uses TRBV10-3 with TRBJ2-1, with TRBD2 identical over 7 bases. CDR3 length equals 14 residues. Germline V lookup: CDR1 ENHRY, CDR2 SYGVKD. The J segment lost 3 bases and the V segment lost 5 bases, leaving 4 bases of the junction unmatched. The DNA for the CDR3 is TGTGCCATCAGTCCCGGGACTATCTACAATGAGCAGTTCTTC. Its protein product is CAISPGTIYNEQFF.

In the case of this clone: At the DNA level, this CDR3 is encoded by other sequences in the same sample as well. The chain couples TRBV2 to TRBJ2-5; D remains unclear. The CDR3 extends over 13 amino acids. Deletions cut 4 bases from V and 0 bases from J, with 6 bases between. Germline V lookup: CDR1 SNHLY, CDR2 FYNNEI. CDR3 sequence: CASSGQYQETQYF. The CDR3, as DNA: TGTGCCAGCAGTGGCCAGTACCAAGAGACCCAGTACTTC.

J is TRBJ2-1 and V is TRBV28, with 9 bases that match TRBD1. The germline V gene has CDR1 MDHEN and CDR2 SYDVKM. Trimming cost V 5 bases and J 11 bases; bases outside gene matches: 13. The CDR3 spans 15 residues. CDR3 DNA: TGTGCCAGCAGTGGCACCGGGACAGGGTCTTTTAAGCAGTTCTTC. This encodes CASSGTGTGSFKQFF.

A note on this clone: Sequence at one end of the junction differs from germline and may be a read error. This rearrangement joins TRBV12-3 or TRBV12-4 to TRBJ2-1, with 7 bases fitting TRBD1. The CDR3 consists of 12 residues. The CDR3, as DNA: TGTGCCAGCAGTCTTAATCCGGGACAGACGGTCTTC. This sequence encodes CASSLNPGQTVF.

The rearrangement joins TRBV4-1 to TRBJ1-3, with no clear D. The CDR3 has 15 residues. Per germline, CDR1 MGHRA and CDR2 YSYEKL. The V gene lost 1 base and the J gene lost 3 bases, with 10 bases spanning the gap. The CDR3, as DNA: TGCGCCAGCAGCCAAGTAGGCAGAGGTGGAAACACCATATATTTT. The encoded protein is CASSQVGRGGNTIYF.

This clone was seen once. The chain carries TRBV12-5 and TRBJ2-3; unclear D gene. The CDR3 extends over 14 amino acids. V was trimmed by 6 bases and J by 2 bases, leaving 12 bases between them. Germline CDR1 is LGHNT and CDR2 is FRNRAP. The CDR3 DNA sequence: TGTGCTAGTGGACCGACTCGATCCACAGATACGCAGTATTTT. Its protein is CASGPTRSTDTQYF. Drawing the rest from reference TRBV12-5 and TRBJ2-3, the complete variable domain is DARVTQTPRHKVTEMGQEVTMRCQPILGHNTVFWYRQTMMQGLELLAYFRNRAPLDDSGMPKDRFSAEMPDATLATLKIQPSEPRDSAVYFCASGPTRSTDTQYFGPGTRLTVL.

This rearrangement joins TRBV20-1 to TRBJ2-4, with D possibly TRBD2 on 5 matching bases. V lost 3 bases and J lost 7, with 13 bases in between. The CDR3 has 13 residues. Germline V gene sequence: CDR1 DFQATT, CDR2 SNEGSKA (reference sequence). The CDR3: CSASEVRVNIQYF. The CDR3 region has the DNA TGCAGTGCTAGTGAAGTGAGGGTGAACATTCAGTACTTC.

This chain joins TRBV19 and TRBJ1-1, with TRBD1 identical over 7 bases. Trimming cost V 10 bases and J 3 bases; bases outside gene matches: 2. Germline CDR1 LNHDA, CDR2 SQIVND (reference sequence). The CDR3 is 11 residues long. The DNA for the CDR3 is TGTGCCAAAGGGGGCTACACTGAAGCTTTCTTT. Its translation: CAKGGYTEAFF.

This clone was seen only once. The rearrangement joins TRBV28 to TRBJ1-5, with D uncertain. This CDR3 contains 12 residues. The germline V gene encodes CDR1 MDHEN and CDR2 SYDVKM. The V and J ends lost 4 bases and 4 bases respectively, with 5 bases between them. CDR3: CASSSGNQPQHF. The CDR3 DNA sequence: TGTGCCAGCAGTTCCGGGAATCAGCCCCAGCATTTT.

The CDR3 loop reads CASSPGGDGGGELFF. The CDR3 coding sequence is TGTGCCAGCAGCCCGGGAGGCGATGGGGGCGGGGAGCTGTTTTTT. This chain joins TRBV3-1 (or the pseudogene TRBV3-2) and TRBJ2-2, with TRBD2 matching 7 bases. The germline CDR1 and CDR2 sequences are LGHDT and YNNKEL (reference sequence). Trimming took 4 bases from V and 7 from J; bases not matched to a gene: 9. The CDR3 is made up of 15 amino acids.

The chain is built from TRBV27 and TRBJ2-4, with 14 bases aligning to TRBD2. Germline V gene lookup returns CDR1 MNHEY and CDR2 SMNVEV (reference sequence). The CDR3 is 19 amino acids. Unmatched junction bases numbered 6, after V lost 1 base and J lost 1 base. CDR3 in DNA: TGTGCCAGCAGTTTATTCCCGGGACTAGCGGGAGACGCCAAAAACATTCAGTACTTC. This codes for CASSLFPGLAGDAKNIQYF.

The chain uses TRBV5-6 and TRBJ2-1; 10 nucleotides match TRBD2. The CDR3 consists of 19 residues. Germline loops: CDR1 SGHDT, CDR2 YYEEEE. Trimming removed 2 bases from V and 0 bases from J; junction bases left unmatched: 11. CDR3 amino acids: CASSFPLSGRTYSYNEQFF. DNA of the CDR3: TGTGCCAGCAGCTTCCCCCTTAGCGGGAGGACCTACTCCTACAATGAGCAGTTCTTC. Complete variable domain (other parts from reference TRBV5-6 and TRBJ2-1): DAGVTQSPTHLIKTRGQQVTLRCSPKSGHDTVSWYQQALGQGPQFIFQYYEEEERQRGNFPDRFSGHQFPNYSSELNVNALLLGDSALYLCASSFPLSGRTYSYNEQFFGPGTRLTVL.

The J gene is TRBJ2-7, the V gene TRBV2, with D perhaps matching TRBD2 (6 bases). This CDR3 comprises 14 residues. Germline CDR1 SNHLY, CDR2 FYNNEI. Trimming took 5 bases from V and 7 from J, leaving 18 bases between them. CDR3: CASSFGGPVGEQYF. The CDR3 bases are TGTGCCAGCAGTTTTGGAGGGCCGGTGGGTGAGCAGTACTTC. The variable domain in full, completed from reference TRBV2 and TRBJ2-7, reads EPEVTQTPSHQVTQMGQEVILRCVPISNHLYFYWYRQILGQKVEFLVSFYNNEISEKSEIFDDQFSVERPDGSNFTLKIRSTKLEDSAMYFCASSFGGPVGEQYFGPGTRLTVT.